The 30 T cell receptor beta chains given below trace back to one sample, sequenced in a study of metastatic and nonmetastatic thyroid tumors. MiXCR was used by TCRdb to re-call the PCR reads. The sample yields around 23,000 clones, about 30% seen once. All patients were treatment-naive before thyroid surgery. What was sequenced was tumor tissue. These receptors all come from a male donor with papillary thyroid cancer or a benign thyroid nodule (not recorded which). Some clones in this sample may be carry-over from other donors' samples.

The rearrangement links TRBV4-1 to TRBJ2-7; D is unclear. The V gene lost 0 bases and the J gene lost 0 bases, with 3 bases spanning the gap. This CDR3 comprises 13 residues. Germline values: CDR1 MGHRA, CDR2 YSYEKL. In DNA, the CDR3 is TGCGCCAGCAGCCAAGAAAGCTCCTACGAGCAGTACTTC. Protein sequence: CASSQESSYEQYF.

CDR3 residues: CASRHTLDQPQHF. The CDR3 nucleotides read TGTGCCAGCAGGCATACTCTGGATCAGCCCCAGCATTTT. This chain uses TRBV7-8 with TRBJ1-5, with D unresolved. From germline, CDR1 is SGHVS and CDR2 FQNEAQ. The V end lost 6 bases, the J end lost 5 bases, and 11 bases lay between the germline ends. The CDR3 runs to 13 residues.

The sample holds a few counts of this clone. V usage is TRBV24-1 and J usage is TRBJ1-5, with a weak D call TRBD1 (6 bases). Trimming removed 4 bases from V and 5 bases from J, with 11 bases in between. The CDR3 contains 14 residues. Looked up from germline, CDR1 is KGHDR and CDR2 is SFDVKD. The CDR3 protein is CATSETGMHQPQHF. CDR3 nucleotide sequence: TGTGCCACCAGTGAAACAGGGATGCATCAGCCCCAGCATTTT.

J is TRBJ1-3 and V is TRBV7-2, with D perhaps matching TRBD1 (6 bases). Germline values: CDR1 SGHTA, CDR2 FQGNSA. Trimming pared 2 bases from V and 15 bases from J, leaving 20 bases between. The CDR3 consists of 14 residues. The CDR3 nucleotides are TGTGCCAGCAGCTTACGACAGGAGCCCGAGGAAACATATTTT. This translates into CASSLRQEPEETYF.

Only one count was recorded for this clone. The chain has TRBV5-1 and TRBJ1-5; D possibly corresponds to TRBD1 (5 bases). V lost 4 bases and J 5 bases, leaving 19 bases between the germline ends. CDR3 size: 16 residues. CDR1 is SGHRS, CDR2 YFSETQ, per germline. Here the CDR3 reads CASSPGPRGGDQPQHF. The CDR3 coding sequence is TGCGCCAGCAGCCCCGGCCCCCGGGGGGGTGATCAGCCCCAGCATTTT.

At least ten counts were recorded for this clone. This rearrangement joins TRBV9 to TRBJ2-1; 14 bases map to TRBD2. CDR3 length: 16 residues. Germline lookup yields CDR1 SGDLS and CDR2 YYNGEE. The ends lost 0 bases at V and 7 bases at J; junction bases unmatched: 3. The CDR3 DNA follows: TGTGCCAGCAGCGTAGGGGGACTAGCGGGAGTTAATGAGCAGTTCTTC. Amino acid sequence: CASSVGGLAGVNEQFF.

This clone was seen more than once but under ten times. The rearrangement uses TRBV6-1 and TRBJ2-2, with D hard to call. The CDR3 runs 15 residues. Germline CDR1 MNHNS, CDR2 SASEGT. V was cut by 2 bases and J by 7 bases, with 14 bases left in between. DNA for the CDR3: TGTGCCAGCAGTGAAAGTAGGGTAGTTAGCGGGGAGCTGTTTTTT. This gives the protein CASSESRVVSGELFF.

The sample holds a few counts of this clone. The identical CDR3 is also encoded by other nucleotide sequences in the sample. The chain combines TRBV7-2 with TRBJ1-1, with D hard to call. CDR3 length: 14 residues. Germline CDR1 is SGHTA and CDR2 is FQGNSA. Trimming removed 1 base from V and 1 base from J, with 7 bases in between. CDR3 in amino acids: CASSLGGPNTEAFF. The CDR3 DNA reads as TGTGCCAGCAGCTTAGGGGGTCCGAACACTGAAGCTTTCTTT.

By sample share, this clone is medium-sized. CDR3 DNA: TGCAGTGCTAGTTATCAAGTGAACACTGAAGCTTTCTTT. Amino acid sequence: CSASYQVNTEAFF. The chain recombines TRBV20-1 with TRBJ1-1; D remains unclear. This CDR3 region has 13 residues. Trimming left V 3 bases short and J 0 bases short, with 8 bases between. The germline V gene has CDR1 DFQATT and CDR2 SNEGSKA (reference sequence).

This clone was counted between two and nine times. V is TRBV6-1 and J is TRBJ1-2; the D gene is possibly TRBD1 (6 bases). This CDR3 is built from 14 residues. V was trimmed by 6 bases and J by 4 bases, leaving 15 bases between them. Per the germline V gene, CDR1 is MNHNS and CDR2 is SASEGT. Here the CDR3 reads CASRGEGVFYGYTF. In nucleotides, the CDR3 is TGTGCCAGCAGAGGGGAGGGGGTTTTCTATGGCTACACCTTC.

This clone came up a few times. The chain is built from TRBV28 and TRBJ2-7; no firm D call. Germline-derived CDR1 and CDR2 are MDHEN and SYDVKM. The V and J ends lost 3 bases and 4 bases respectively, with 4 bases between them. The CDR3 covers 11 residues. The CDR3 DNA is TGTGCCAGCAGTTTCTCATACGAGCAGTACTTC. As protein: CASSFSYEQYF.

The gene calls are TRBV2 and TRBJ1-5, with D hard to call. Germline assignment: CDR1 SNHLY and CDR2 FYNNEI. The CDR3 loop spans 15 amino acids. The ends were cut back, 6 bases at V and 0 bases at J, with 12 bases in the middle. CDR3 DNA: TGTGCCAGCAGCCCGGACGCAAATAGCAATCAGCCCCAGCATTTT. Translated: CASSPDANSNQPQHF.

V and J are TRBV6-6 and TRBJ2-7, with TRBD1 identical over 7 bases. Germline V gives CDR1 MNHNY, CDR2 SVGAGI (reference sequence). Trimming removed 1 base from V and 6 bases from J; junction bases left unmatched: 6. The CDR3 totals 14 residues. The chain's CDR3 is CASSYYRGAREQYF. For the CDR3, the DNA is TGTGCCAGCAGTTACTACAGGGGAGCGCGCGAGCAGTACTTC.

The V and J genes are TRBV18 and TRBJ1-3, with D unclear. Trimming shortened V by 6 bases and J by 2 bases, and 14 bases separated the two germline ends. Germline CDR1 and CDR2: KGHSH and LQKENI. The CDR3 is 15 residues long. As DNA, the CDR3 is TGTGCCAGCTCTCCTACGACCCCTCCTGGAAACACCATATATTTT. Translated: CASSPTTPPGNTIYF.

The chain has TRBV3-1 and TRBJ2-7; D gene unclear. The CDR3 runs to 14 residues. Germline values: CDR1 LGHDT, CDR2 YNNKEL (reference sequence). The V end lost 4 bases, the J end lost 0 bases, and 10 bases lay between the germline ends. CDR3 nucleotides: TGTGCCAGCAGCCCCCACCCCAGCTCCTACGAGCAGTACTTC. Translating it yields CASSPHPSSYEQYF.

The CDR3 spells CASIPITPRDYRSYEQYF. DNA for the CDR3: TGTGCCAGCATCCCAATTACCCCCCGGGACTACCGATCCTACGAGCAGTACTTC. The chain has TRBV11-1 and TRBJ2-7; 7 nucleotides line up with TRBD2. Germline V gene sequence: CDR1 SGHAT, CDR2 FQDESV (reference sequence). The CDR3 totals 18 residues. V trimming: 7 bases; J trimming: 1 base; junction bases outside the gene matches: 19.

A word on this clone: This clone may be a read error of a much larger clone one base away. The sample carries other DNA sequences with the same CDR3. V usage is TRBV6-1 and J usage is TRBJ1-6; D perhaps matches TRBD1 (5 bases). Germline V gives CDR1 MNHNS, CDR2 SASEGT. The CDR3 extends over 13 amino acids. This CDR3 is CASSAQENSPLHF. CDR3 sequence (DNA): TGTGCCAGCAGTGCACAGGAAAATTCACCGCTCCACTTT.

This clone is categorized as medium-sized. This chain uses TRBV12-3 or TRBV12-4 with TRBJ1-2; D not certain. The length of the CDR3 is 13 residues. V was clipped by 5 bases and J by 1 base, with 8 bases between them. In DNA form, the CDR3 reads TGTGCCAGCAGTCCAACACTTAACTATGGCTACACCTTC. It translates to CASSPTLNYGYTF.

This clone is deemed medium-sized (0.01 to 0.1%). The chain links TRBV11-2 to TRBJ1-5, with D hard to call. The germline V gene has CDR1 SGHAT and CDR2 FQNNGV. The CDR3 extends over 13 amino acids. The V and J ends lost 5 bases and 7 bases respectively, with 12 bases between them. The CDR3 nucleotides read TGTGCCAGCAGCCAAAGGACTAGCCAGCCCCAGCATTTT. This gives the protein CASSQRTSQPQHF.

This clone was observed a few times. The junction departs from germline at one end; a sequencing error may be responsible. This rearrangement joins TRBV12-3 or TRBV12-4 to TRBJ1-4; D gene unclear. There are 13 residues in the CDR3. The CDR3 DNA follows: TGTTCCAGCAGTTTAGGCACCGATGAAAAACTGTTTTTT. Translation gives CSSSLGTDEKLFF.

Relative to its sample, this clone is medium-sized. In DNA, the CDR3 is TGTGCCAGCAGCCAAGTGGTGGGAGATACCGGGGAGCTGTTTTTT. Translating gives CASSQVVGDTGELFF. The chain links TRBV4-2 to TRBJ2-2, with D possibly being TRBD2 (5 bases). CDR1 is LGHNA and CDR2 is YNFKEQ in the germline V gene. The V gene lost 1 base and the J gene lost 5 bases, with 11 bases spanning the gap. The CDR3 consists of 15 residues.

This clone has just a few counts. V usage is TRBV27 and J usage is TRBJ2-1, with D possibly being TRBD2 (5 bases). The germline V gene has CDR1 MNHEY and CDR2 SMNVEV (reference sequence). The CDR3 length is 15 residues. V lost 5 bases and J lost 3, with 14 bases in between. The CDR3 here is CASSPSADFYNEQFF. The CDR3 DNA reads TGTGCCAGCAGTCCCTCGGCGGACTTCTACAATGAGCAGTTCTTC.

V usage is TRBV24-1 and J usage is TRBJ1-1; 7 nucleotides align to TRBD1. The CDR3 has 15 amino acids. V was clipped by 3 bases and J by 5 bases; unmatched bases: 8. Germline CDR1 and CDR2: KGHDR and SFDVKD. CDR3 coding DNA: TGTGCCACCAGTGATCCTAGAGGGGGCGTTACTGAAGCTTTCTTT. Amino acid sequence: CATSDPRGGVTEAFF.

The CDR3 DNA follows: TGTGCCAGCAGCTACGACAGCTACAATGAGCAGTTCTTC. Residues: CASSYDSYNEQFF. This sequence joins TRBV7-3 and TRBJ2-1; possible D gene TRBD1, 5 bases. Germline V gene data show CDR1 as SGHTA and CDR2 as FQGTGA. The germline V and J ends were trimmed by 4 bases and 3 bases, with 7 bases remaining between them. This CDR3 has 13 residues.

At least ten counts were recorded for this clone. The V gene is TRBV2, the J gene TRBJ2-3; 10 bases agree with TRBD2. V was pared by 2 bases and J by 1 base, with 6 bases of the junction left unmatched. Germline V lookup: CDR1 SNHLY, CDR2 FYNNEI. This CDR3 is 17 amino acids long. This CDR3 reads CASSESTSGRGTDTQYF. The CDR3 coding sequence is TGTGCCAGCAGTGAATCGACCAGCGGGAGGGGCACAGATACGCAGTATTTT.

The genes are TRBV11-2 and TRBJ2-7; D tentatively fits TRBD1 or TRBD2 (5 bases each). Germline loops: CDR1 SGHAT, CDR2 FQNNGV. Trimming cost V 4 bases and J 5 bases, with 9 bases left between them. The CDR3 consists of 12 residues. This CDR3 is CASSSWGNEQYF. CDR3 in DNA: TGTGCCAGCAGCTCCTGGGGGAACGAGCAGTACTTC.

This clone was detected only a few times. The chain joins TRBV27 to TRBJ1-1; 7 bases agree with TRBD1. The length of the CDR3 is 14 residues. After removal of 2 bases from V and 4 bases from J, the junction contained 4 bases not matched to a gene. CDR1 and CDR2 (germline): MNHEY, SMNVEV (reference sequence). Written as DNA, the CDR3 is TGTGCCAGCAGTTTAAGGCCAGGGGGCACTGAAGCTTTCTTT. It encodes CASSLRPGGTEAFF.

This clone has a handful of counts. CDR3 in amino acids: CASSMTGGPGQPQHF. The CDR3 DNA sequence: TGTGCCAGTAGTATGACAGGGGGCCCGGGCCAGCCCCAGCATTTT. This chain uses TRBV19 with TRBJ1-5, with 10 nucleotides matching TRBD1. Per the germline V gene, CDR1 is LNHDA and CDR2 is SQIVND (reference sequence). The V gene end was trimmed by 3 bases and the J gene end by 7 bases; junction bases not matched to a gene: 6. The CDR3 sequence is 15 residues long. Looking up the rest from reference TRBV19 and TRBJ1-5 gives the full variable domain: DGGITQSPKYLFRKEGQNVTLSCEQNLNHDAMYWYRQDPGQGLRLIYYSQIVNDFQKGDIAEGYSVSREKKESFPLTVTSAQKNPTAFYLCASSMTGGPGQPQHFGDGTRLSIL.

The rearrangement joins TRBV20-1 to TRBJ2-5; 8 bases match TRBD2. The length of the CDR3 is 13 residues. The ends lost 3 bases at V and 4 bases at J; junction bases unmatched: 4. Germline V gene data show CDR1 as DFQATT and CDR2 as SNEGSKA (reference sequence). The CDR3 nucleotides read TGCAGTGCTAGTAGCCTAGCGGGAGAGACCCAGTACTTC. Translation gives CSASSLAGETQYF.

The V and J genes are TRBV7-6 and TRBJ2-7, with a tentative D call TRBD1 (5 bases). The CDR3 has 14 residues. Germline-derived CDR1 and CDR2 are SGHVS and FNYEAQ. V shed 1 base and J shed 13 bases, with 20 bases lying between them. CDR3 residues: CASSLEGHLGRHYF. The CDR3 nucleotides are TGTGCCAGCAGCTTAGAAGGACATCTGGGGCGGCATTACTTC.